The rows below give T cell receptor beta chains drawn from one sample of a study of blood T cell repertoires in COVID-19. Clones were sequenced by immunoSEQ multiplex PCR, and TCRdb holds only the in-frame ones, with some missing. The top ten hold 17% of the sample, which has fewer than 200,000 clones, approximately 78% seen once. The sequencing sample was made of PBMCs or T cells enriched from blood (not recorded which). The origin of the receptors is a woman in her 50s who had recovered from COVID-19. CDR3s include the opening cysteine and the closing phenylalanine or tryptophan. The D gene is left open where the match is weak. Only part of the rows carry a size: once, few, many, or a class if the clone is expanded.

clone size | CDR3 length | J gene | D gene | V gene | CDR3 protein | CDR3 DNA
NA | 17 | TRBJ2-2 | TRBD2 | TRBV3-1/TRBV3-2 | CASSRGLADQNTGELFF | TGTGCCAGCAGCCGGGGACTAGCGGATCAGAACACCGGGGAGCTGTTTTTT
NA | 13 | TRBJ2-3 | NA | TRBV2 | CATASGRTDTQYF | TGTGCCACCGCTTCAGGGAGGACAGATACGCAGTATTTT
NA | 14 | TRBJ2-7 | TRBD2 | TRBV6-5 | CASRAGTTAGEQYF | TGTGCCAGCAGGGCAGGGACTACGGCGGGCGAGCAGTACTTC
NA | 14 | TRBJ2-2 | NA | TRBV5-4 | CASSPERDTGELFF | TGTGCCAGCAGCCCGGAGCGGGACACCGGGGAGCTGTTTTTT
NA | 16 | TRBJ2-5 | TRBD1 | TRBV10-3 | CAISEGASGGGKTQYF | TGTGCCATCAGTGAAGGGGCCTCAGGGGGCGGGAAGACCCAGTACTTC
NA | 12 | TRBJ1-3 | NA | TRBV3-1/TRBV3-2 | CASSVHGDTIYF | TGTGCCAGCAGCGTGCACGGGGACACCATATATTTT
NA | 13 | TRBJ2-7 | TRBD2 | TRBV3-1/TRBV3-2 | CASGSGSLHEQYF | TGTGCCAGCGGTAGCGGGAGTCTCCACGAGCAGTACTTC
NA | 14 | TRBJ2-5 | NA | TRBV27 | CASSRRAVQETQYF | TGTGCCAGCAGCCGCCGAGCGGTCCAAGAGACCCAGTACTTC
NA | 13 | TRBJ2-1 | TRBD2 | TRBV30 | CAWSSGRGNEQFF | TGTGCCTGGAGTAGCGGGAGGGGCAATGAGCAGTTCTTC
NA | 12 | TRBJ1-1 | NA | TRBV27 | CASSSRTAEAFF | TGTGCCAGCAGTTCCCGGACAGCTGAAGCTTTCTTT
once | 16 | TRBJ2-1 | TRBD2 | TRBV5-1 | CASRFVTSGAYNEQFF | TGCGCCAGCAGGTTCGTTACTAGCGGGGCTTACAATGAGCAGTTCTTC
NA | 15 | TRBJ1-4 | NA | TRBV10-3 | CAISDPGQGGEKLFF | TGTGCCATCAGTGACCCCGGACAAGGGGGTGAAAAACTGTTTTTT
NA | 12 | TRBJ2-5 | NA | TRBV6-2/TRBV6-3 | CASSYPRETQYF | TGTGCCAGCAGTTATCCTCGTGAGACCCAGTACTTC
NA | 17 | TRBJ2-2 | TRBD2 | TRBV5-5 | CASSLVLAGGDGGELFF | TGTGCCAGCAGCTTGGTTCTAGCGGGAGGCGATGGCGGGGAGCTGTTTTTT
NA | 15 | TRBJ2-1 | TRBD2 | TRBV7-3 | CASSLAGVRGNEQFF | TGTGCCAGCAGCCTAGCGGGAGTCAGAGGGAATGAGCAGTTCTTC
NA | 15 | TRBJ1-1 | NA | TRBV6-1 | CASSEIAGMGTEAFF | TGTGCCAGCAGTGAAATCGCGGGGATGGGCACTGAAGCTTTCTTT
few | 16 | TRBJ2-5 | TRBD1 | TRBV7-2 | CASSLGSTGGYETQYF | TGTGCCAGCAGCTTAGGAAGCACAGGGGGGTACGAGACCCAGTACTTC
NA | 17 | TRBJ2-1 | TRBD2 | TRBV19 | CASSLGFSLADYNEQFF | TGTGCCAGTAGTTTGGGTTTTTCGCTAGCGGACTACAATGAGCAGTTCTTC
NA | 13 | TRBJ2-7 | NA | TRBV3-1/TRBV3-2 | CASSQDSISEQYF | TGTGCCAGCAGCCAAGACAGTATCTCCGAGCAGTACTTC
few | 17 | TRBJ1-1 | TRBD1 | TRBV7-8 | CASSLALAGGLNTEAFF | TGTGCCAGCAGCTTAGCGCTGGCAGGGGGCCTGAACACTGAAGCTTTCTTT
NA | 13 | TRBJ1-3 | NA | TRBV19 | CASSILARGTIYF | TGTGCCAGTAGTATTTTGGCGCGAGGCACCATATATTTT
NA | 14 | TRBJ1-6 | TRBD1 | TRBV6-5 | CASNLGQGPSPLHF | TGTGCCAGCAACTTAGGACAGGGCCCTTCACCCCTCCACTTT
NA | 17 | TRBJ1-2 | TRBD1 | TRBV4-3 | CASSQALSGQAAYGYTF | TGCGCCAGCAGCCAGGCCCTCTCGGGACAGGCTGCCTATGGCTACACCTTC
NA | 14 | TRBJ1-6 | NA | TRBV7-2 | CASSHTGSFSPLHF | TGTGCCAGCAGCCACACAGGGTCGTTTTCACCCCTCCACTTT
NA | 14 | TRBJ2-3 | TRBD1 | TRBV6-5 | CASSYGQGADTQYF | TGTGCCAGCAGTTACGGACAGGGGGCAGATACGCAGTATTTT
NA | 16 | TRBJ2-1 | NA | TRBV7-9 | CASSLWASVAYNEQFF | TGTGCCAGCAGCTTATGGGCTAGCGTAGCCTACAATGAGCAGTTCTTC
NA | 14 | TRBJ1-2 | TRBD1 | TRBV27 | CASSLQDRGHGYTF | TGTGCCAGCAGTTTGCAGGACAGGGGGCACGGCTACACCTTC
few | 15 | TRBJ2-1 | NA | TRBV3-1/TRBV3-2 | CASSQWSFNYNEQFF | TGTGCCAGCAGCCAATGGAGCTTCAACTACAATGAGCAGTTCTTC
NA | 15 | TRBJ2-7 | TRBD1 | TRBV12-5 | CASGLGQGNGGEQYF | TGTGCTAGTGGTTTAGGACAGGGGAATGGTGGGGAGCAGTACTTC
NA | 15 | TRBJ1-3 | TRBD1 | TRBV3-1/TRBV3-2 | CASSPRTGFGNTIYF | TGTGCCAGCAGCCCTCGGACAGGGTTTGGAAACACCATATATTTT
NA | 13 | TRBJ1-5 | NA | TRBV2 | CASSDPGEVAQHF | TGTGCCAGCAGTGACCCAGGGGAAGTGGCCCAGCATTTT
few | 17 | TRBJ1-2 | NA | TRBV3-1/TRBV3-2 | CASSPDFWPGTNYGYTF | TGTGCCAGCAGCCCCGACTTTTGGCCGGGTACTAACTATGGCTACACCTTC
NA | 16 | TRBJ2-1 | NA | TRBV24-1 | CATSDYRSRNYNEQFF | TGTGCCACCAGTGATTACAGGAGTCGAAATTACAATGAGCAGTTCTTC
once | 13 | TRBJ1-1 | NA | TRBV6-6 | CASSTKTNTEAFF | TGTGCCAGCAGTACAAAAACGAACACTGAAGCTTTCTTT
NA | 13 | TRBJ1-5 | NA | TRBV5-1 | CASSARGDQPQHF | TGCGCCAGCAGCGCCAGGGGAGATCAGCCCCAGCATTTT
NA | 20 | TRBJ2-7 | NA | TRBV5-5 | CASSLRGQAPWTGHSYEQYF | TGTGCCAGCAGCTTGAGGGGCCAGGCGCCTTGGACGGGCCACTCCTACGAGCAGTACTTC
NA | 16 | TRBJ2-2 | TRBD1 | TRBV27 | CASNSLDRVESGELFF | TGTGCCAGCAACTCACTCGACAGGGTCGAGTCCGGGGAGCTGTTTTTT
few | 13 | TRBJ1-1 | NA | TRBV27 | CASSLSVNTEAFF | TGTGCCAGCAGTTTGTCGGTGAACACTGAAGCTTTCTTT
once | 14 | TRBJ1-5 | NA | TRBV24-1 | CATSQQGYNQPQHF | TGTGCCACCAGTCAACAGGGATACAATCAGCCCCAGCATTTT
NA | 14 | TRBJ2-7 | TRBD2 | TRBV11-2 | CASSPFREAPSKYF | TGTGCCAGCAGCCCGTTCCGGGAGGCCCCTAGTAAGTACTTC
NA | 13 | TRBJ1-2 | TRBD1 | TRBV6-5 | CASRAGQGYGYTF | TGTGCCAGCAGAGCGGGACAGGGCTATGGCTACACCTTC
NA | 16 | TRBJ1-2 | NA | TRBV7-3 | CASSLSAGSPLYGYTF | TGTGCCAGCAGCTTAAGTGCAGGCTCACCCCTCTATGGCTACACCTTC
NA | 15 | TRBJ1-1 | NA | TRBV18 | CASSLNDQARTGAFF | TGTGCCAGCTCACTAAACGACCAGGCAAGAACAGGAGCTTTCTTT
NA | 13 | TRBJ2-5 | NA | TRBV6-2/TRBV6-3 | CASSAGSVGTQYF | TGTGCCAGCAGTGCGGGCTCCGTGGGGACCCAGTACTTC
NA | 14 | TRBJ2-5 | NA | TRBV5-1 | CASSLGGERETQYF | TGCGCCAGCAGCTTGGGGGGCGAGAGGGAGACCCAGTACTTC
NA | 15 | TRBJ2-7 | TRBD2 | TRBV7-9 | CASSTGSGRYLEQYF | TGTGCCAGCAGCACCGGGAGCGGGAGATACCTCGAGCAGTACTTC
once | 12 | TRBJ2-3 | TRBD2 | TRBV29-1 | CSVAAGVDTQYF | TGCAGCGTTGCAGCGGGGGTCGATACGCAGTATTTT
few | 18 | TRBJ2-7 | NA | TRBV28 | CASSFHSRVKATAYEQYF | TGTGCCAGCAGTTTTCATTCCAGGGTTAAGGCTACGGCCTACGAGCAGTACTTC
NA | 20 | TRBJ2-1 | TRBD2 | TRBV29-1 | CSAGPSRETHSGSGYNEQFF | TGCAGCGCCGGGCCGTCCCGTGAAACACATAGCGGGAGTGGGTACAATGAGCAGTTCTTC
NA | 13 | TRBJ1-2 | NA | TRBV19 | CATVREGNYGYTF | TGTGCCACAGTAAGGGAGGGGAACTATGGCTACACCTTC
NA | 14 | TRBJ2-1 | TRBD2 | TRBV7-2 | CASSHGLAYNEQFF | TGTGCCAGCAGCCACGGACTAGCGTACAATGAGCAGTTCTTC